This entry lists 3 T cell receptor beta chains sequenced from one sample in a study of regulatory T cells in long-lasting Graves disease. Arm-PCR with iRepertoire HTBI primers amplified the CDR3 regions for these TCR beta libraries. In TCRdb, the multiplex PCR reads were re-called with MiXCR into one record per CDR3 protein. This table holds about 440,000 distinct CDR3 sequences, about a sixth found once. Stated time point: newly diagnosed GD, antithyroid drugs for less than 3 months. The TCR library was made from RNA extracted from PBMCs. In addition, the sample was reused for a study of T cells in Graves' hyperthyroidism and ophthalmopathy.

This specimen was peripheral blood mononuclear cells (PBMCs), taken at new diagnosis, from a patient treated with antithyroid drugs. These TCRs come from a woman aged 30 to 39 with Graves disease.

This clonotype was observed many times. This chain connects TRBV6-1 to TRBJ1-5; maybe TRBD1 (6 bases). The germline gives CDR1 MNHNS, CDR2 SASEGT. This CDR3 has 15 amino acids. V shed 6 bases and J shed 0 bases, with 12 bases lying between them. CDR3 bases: TGTGCCAGCAGGAGGTGGGGGCGTAGCAATCAGCCCCAGCATTTT. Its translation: CASRRWGRSNQPQHF.

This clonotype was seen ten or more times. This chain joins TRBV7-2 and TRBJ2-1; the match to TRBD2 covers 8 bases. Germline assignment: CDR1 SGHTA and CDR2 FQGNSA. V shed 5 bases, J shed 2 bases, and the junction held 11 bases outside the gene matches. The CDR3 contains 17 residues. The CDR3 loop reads CASSTTLAGGTYNEQFF. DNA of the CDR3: TGTGCCAGCAGCACAACTCTGGCGGGAGGAACCTACAATGAGCAGTTCTTC.

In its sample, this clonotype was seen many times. CDR3 coding DNA: TGTGCCAGCATAATGCTCAGGGGCGGGATGCATCAGCCCCAGCATTTT. Its translation: CASIMLRGGMHQPQHF. The chain carries TRBV6-1 and TRBJ1-5; D might be TRBD1 (6 bases). The CDR3 is 16 residues long. The germline CDR1 and CDR2 sequences are MNHNS and SASEGT. Trimming left V 7 bases short and J 5 bases short, with 21 bases between.